In this sample, the clone carrying this T cell receptor beta chain turned up many times. These data come from a study of kidney transplant recipient with SARS-CoV-2 infection. TCRdb called the reads again in MiXCR, with one record for every CDR3 protein. The table includes 200,000 to 300,000 distinct CDR3 sequences, 29% detected once. This CDR3 contains 15 residues. V gave up 0 bases and J gave up 3 bases, with 12 bases separating them. Germline values: CDR1 LGHNA, CDR2 YNFKEQ. The V gene is TRBV4-2, the J gene TRBJ2-7; no definite D call. This TCR was sampled from a young adult male patient who had COVID-19 and was a kidney transplant recipient. T cells may partly derive from the graft donor. Source: a blood sample, taken at baseline and on roughly day 120 from a kidney transplant recipient. CDR3 loop: CASSQDSGLGYEQYF. For the CDR3, the DNA is TGTGCCAGCAGCCAAGATTCCGGGCTTGGCTACGAGCAGTACTTC.